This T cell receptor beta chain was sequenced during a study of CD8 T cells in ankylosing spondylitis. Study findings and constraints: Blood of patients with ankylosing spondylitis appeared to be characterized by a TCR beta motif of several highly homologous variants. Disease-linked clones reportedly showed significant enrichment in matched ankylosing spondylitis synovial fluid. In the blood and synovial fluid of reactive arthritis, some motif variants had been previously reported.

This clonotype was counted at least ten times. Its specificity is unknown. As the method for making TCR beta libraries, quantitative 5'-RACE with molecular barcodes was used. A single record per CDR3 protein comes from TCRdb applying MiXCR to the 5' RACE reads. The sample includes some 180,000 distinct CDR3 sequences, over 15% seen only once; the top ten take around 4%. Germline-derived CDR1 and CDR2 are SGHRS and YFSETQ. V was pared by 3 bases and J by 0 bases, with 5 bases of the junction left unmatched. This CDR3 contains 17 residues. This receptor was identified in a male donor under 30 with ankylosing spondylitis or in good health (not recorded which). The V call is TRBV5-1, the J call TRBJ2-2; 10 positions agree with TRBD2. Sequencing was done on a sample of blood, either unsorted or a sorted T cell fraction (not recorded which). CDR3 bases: TGCGCCAGCAGCTCTGGACTAGCGGAACCGAACACCGGGGAGCTGTTTTTT. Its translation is CASSSGLAEPNTGELFF. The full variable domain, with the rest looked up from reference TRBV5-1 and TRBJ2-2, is KAGVTQTPRYLIKTRGQQVTLSCSPISGHRSVSWYQQTPGQGLQFLFEYFSETQRNKGNFPGRFSGRQFSNSRSEMNVSTLELGDSALYLCASSSGLAEPNTGELFFGEGSRLTVL.